In its sample, the clone carrying this TCR beta chain was seen once. Its antigen is currently unknown. This same CDR3 is encoded by further DNA sequences in the sample. Germline assignment: CDR1 SGHRS and CDR2 YFSETQ. Trimming took off 0 bases at V and 3 bases at J, with 10 bases between the two ends. The CDR3 totals 15 residues. TCRdb's copy holds only in-frame clones and misses some; the assay was immunoSEQ multiplex PCR. The data hold more than 2,000,000 clones, with around 94% observed a single time. The sample comes from a study of shared clonotypes between healthy human individuals. Study-wide points: Sampling was confined to blood; repertoires within tissues likely differ. Naive subsets typically showed greater estimated richness than memory subsets. Shared across a few donors were around 5% of the naive CD4 clonotypes.

This sequence originates from a man between 18 and 35 years old in good health. The specimen was naive CD4+ T cells sorted from blood. The subset here: CD45RA+ positively selected. This chain joins TRBV5-1 and TRBJ1-5; TRBD1 is a possible D gene (6 bases). The CDR3 DNA reads as TGCGCCAGCAGCTTGGAGGGGGGCCCCAATCAGCCCCAGCATTTT. Amino acid sequence: CASSLEGGPNQPQHF.